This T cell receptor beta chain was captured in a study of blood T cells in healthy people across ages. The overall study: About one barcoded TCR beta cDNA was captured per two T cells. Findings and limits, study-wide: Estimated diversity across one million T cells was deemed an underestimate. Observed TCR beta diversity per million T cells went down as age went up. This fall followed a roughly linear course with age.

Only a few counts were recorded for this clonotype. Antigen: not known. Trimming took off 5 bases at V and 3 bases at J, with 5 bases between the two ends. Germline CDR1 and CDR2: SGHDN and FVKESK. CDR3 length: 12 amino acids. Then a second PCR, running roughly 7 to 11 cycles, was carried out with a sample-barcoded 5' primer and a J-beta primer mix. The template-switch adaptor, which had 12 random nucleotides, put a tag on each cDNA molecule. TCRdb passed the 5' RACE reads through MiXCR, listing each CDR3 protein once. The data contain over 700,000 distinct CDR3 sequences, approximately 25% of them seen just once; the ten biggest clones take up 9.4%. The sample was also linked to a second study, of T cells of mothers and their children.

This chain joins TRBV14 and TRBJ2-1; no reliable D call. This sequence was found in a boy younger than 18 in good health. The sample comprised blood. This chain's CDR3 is CASSAYYNEQFF. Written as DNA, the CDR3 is TGTGCCAGCAGCGCCTACTACAATGAGCAGTTCTTC.